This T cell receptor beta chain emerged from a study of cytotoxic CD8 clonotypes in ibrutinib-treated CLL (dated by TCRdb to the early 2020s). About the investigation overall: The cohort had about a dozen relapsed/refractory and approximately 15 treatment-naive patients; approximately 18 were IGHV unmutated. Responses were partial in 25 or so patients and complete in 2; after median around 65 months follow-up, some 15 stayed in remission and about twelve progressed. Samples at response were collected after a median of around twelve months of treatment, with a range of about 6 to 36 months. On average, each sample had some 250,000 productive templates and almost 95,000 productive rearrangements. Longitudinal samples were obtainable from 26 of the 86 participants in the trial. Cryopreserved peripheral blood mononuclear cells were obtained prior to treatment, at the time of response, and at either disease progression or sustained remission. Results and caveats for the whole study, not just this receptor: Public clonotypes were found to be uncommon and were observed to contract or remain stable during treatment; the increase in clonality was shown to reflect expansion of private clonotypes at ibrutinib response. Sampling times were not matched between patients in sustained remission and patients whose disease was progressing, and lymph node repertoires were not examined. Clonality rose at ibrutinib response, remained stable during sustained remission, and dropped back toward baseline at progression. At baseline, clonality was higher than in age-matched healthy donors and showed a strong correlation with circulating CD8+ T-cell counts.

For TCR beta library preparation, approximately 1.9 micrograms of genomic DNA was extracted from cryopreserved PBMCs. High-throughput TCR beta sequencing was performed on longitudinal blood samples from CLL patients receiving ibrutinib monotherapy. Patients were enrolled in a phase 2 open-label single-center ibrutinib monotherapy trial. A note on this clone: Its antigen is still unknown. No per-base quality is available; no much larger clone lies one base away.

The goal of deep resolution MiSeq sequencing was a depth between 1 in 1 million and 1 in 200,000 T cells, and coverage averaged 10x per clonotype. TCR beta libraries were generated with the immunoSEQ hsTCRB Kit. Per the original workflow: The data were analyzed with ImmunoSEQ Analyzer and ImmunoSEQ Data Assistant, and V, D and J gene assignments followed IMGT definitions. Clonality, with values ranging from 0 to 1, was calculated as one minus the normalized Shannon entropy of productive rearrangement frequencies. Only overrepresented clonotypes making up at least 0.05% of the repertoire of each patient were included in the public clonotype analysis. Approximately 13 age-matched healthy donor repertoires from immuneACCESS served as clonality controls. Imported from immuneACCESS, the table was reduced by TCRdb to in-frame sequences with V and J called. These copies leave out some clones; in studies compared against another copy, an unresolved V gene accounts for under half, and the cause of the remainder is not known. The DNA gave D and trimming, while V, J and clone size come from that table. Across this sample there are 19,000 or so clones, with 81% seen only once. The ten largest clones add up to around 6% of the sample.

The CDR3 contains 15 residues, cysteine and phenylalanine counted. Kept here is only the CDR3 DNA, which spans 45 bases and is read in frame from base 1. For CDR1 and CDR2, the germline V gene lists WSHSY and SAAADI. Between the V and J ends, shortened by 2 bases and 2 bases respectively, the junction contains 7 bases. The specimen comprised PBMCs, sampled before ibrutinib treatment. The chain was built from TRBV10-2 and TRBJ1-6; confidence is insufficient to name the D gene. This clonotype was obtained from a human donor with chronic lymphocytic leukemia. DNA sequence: TGCGCCAGCAGTGAGAAGGCAGCCTATAATTCACCCCTCCACTTT. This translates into CASSEKAAYNSPLHF.